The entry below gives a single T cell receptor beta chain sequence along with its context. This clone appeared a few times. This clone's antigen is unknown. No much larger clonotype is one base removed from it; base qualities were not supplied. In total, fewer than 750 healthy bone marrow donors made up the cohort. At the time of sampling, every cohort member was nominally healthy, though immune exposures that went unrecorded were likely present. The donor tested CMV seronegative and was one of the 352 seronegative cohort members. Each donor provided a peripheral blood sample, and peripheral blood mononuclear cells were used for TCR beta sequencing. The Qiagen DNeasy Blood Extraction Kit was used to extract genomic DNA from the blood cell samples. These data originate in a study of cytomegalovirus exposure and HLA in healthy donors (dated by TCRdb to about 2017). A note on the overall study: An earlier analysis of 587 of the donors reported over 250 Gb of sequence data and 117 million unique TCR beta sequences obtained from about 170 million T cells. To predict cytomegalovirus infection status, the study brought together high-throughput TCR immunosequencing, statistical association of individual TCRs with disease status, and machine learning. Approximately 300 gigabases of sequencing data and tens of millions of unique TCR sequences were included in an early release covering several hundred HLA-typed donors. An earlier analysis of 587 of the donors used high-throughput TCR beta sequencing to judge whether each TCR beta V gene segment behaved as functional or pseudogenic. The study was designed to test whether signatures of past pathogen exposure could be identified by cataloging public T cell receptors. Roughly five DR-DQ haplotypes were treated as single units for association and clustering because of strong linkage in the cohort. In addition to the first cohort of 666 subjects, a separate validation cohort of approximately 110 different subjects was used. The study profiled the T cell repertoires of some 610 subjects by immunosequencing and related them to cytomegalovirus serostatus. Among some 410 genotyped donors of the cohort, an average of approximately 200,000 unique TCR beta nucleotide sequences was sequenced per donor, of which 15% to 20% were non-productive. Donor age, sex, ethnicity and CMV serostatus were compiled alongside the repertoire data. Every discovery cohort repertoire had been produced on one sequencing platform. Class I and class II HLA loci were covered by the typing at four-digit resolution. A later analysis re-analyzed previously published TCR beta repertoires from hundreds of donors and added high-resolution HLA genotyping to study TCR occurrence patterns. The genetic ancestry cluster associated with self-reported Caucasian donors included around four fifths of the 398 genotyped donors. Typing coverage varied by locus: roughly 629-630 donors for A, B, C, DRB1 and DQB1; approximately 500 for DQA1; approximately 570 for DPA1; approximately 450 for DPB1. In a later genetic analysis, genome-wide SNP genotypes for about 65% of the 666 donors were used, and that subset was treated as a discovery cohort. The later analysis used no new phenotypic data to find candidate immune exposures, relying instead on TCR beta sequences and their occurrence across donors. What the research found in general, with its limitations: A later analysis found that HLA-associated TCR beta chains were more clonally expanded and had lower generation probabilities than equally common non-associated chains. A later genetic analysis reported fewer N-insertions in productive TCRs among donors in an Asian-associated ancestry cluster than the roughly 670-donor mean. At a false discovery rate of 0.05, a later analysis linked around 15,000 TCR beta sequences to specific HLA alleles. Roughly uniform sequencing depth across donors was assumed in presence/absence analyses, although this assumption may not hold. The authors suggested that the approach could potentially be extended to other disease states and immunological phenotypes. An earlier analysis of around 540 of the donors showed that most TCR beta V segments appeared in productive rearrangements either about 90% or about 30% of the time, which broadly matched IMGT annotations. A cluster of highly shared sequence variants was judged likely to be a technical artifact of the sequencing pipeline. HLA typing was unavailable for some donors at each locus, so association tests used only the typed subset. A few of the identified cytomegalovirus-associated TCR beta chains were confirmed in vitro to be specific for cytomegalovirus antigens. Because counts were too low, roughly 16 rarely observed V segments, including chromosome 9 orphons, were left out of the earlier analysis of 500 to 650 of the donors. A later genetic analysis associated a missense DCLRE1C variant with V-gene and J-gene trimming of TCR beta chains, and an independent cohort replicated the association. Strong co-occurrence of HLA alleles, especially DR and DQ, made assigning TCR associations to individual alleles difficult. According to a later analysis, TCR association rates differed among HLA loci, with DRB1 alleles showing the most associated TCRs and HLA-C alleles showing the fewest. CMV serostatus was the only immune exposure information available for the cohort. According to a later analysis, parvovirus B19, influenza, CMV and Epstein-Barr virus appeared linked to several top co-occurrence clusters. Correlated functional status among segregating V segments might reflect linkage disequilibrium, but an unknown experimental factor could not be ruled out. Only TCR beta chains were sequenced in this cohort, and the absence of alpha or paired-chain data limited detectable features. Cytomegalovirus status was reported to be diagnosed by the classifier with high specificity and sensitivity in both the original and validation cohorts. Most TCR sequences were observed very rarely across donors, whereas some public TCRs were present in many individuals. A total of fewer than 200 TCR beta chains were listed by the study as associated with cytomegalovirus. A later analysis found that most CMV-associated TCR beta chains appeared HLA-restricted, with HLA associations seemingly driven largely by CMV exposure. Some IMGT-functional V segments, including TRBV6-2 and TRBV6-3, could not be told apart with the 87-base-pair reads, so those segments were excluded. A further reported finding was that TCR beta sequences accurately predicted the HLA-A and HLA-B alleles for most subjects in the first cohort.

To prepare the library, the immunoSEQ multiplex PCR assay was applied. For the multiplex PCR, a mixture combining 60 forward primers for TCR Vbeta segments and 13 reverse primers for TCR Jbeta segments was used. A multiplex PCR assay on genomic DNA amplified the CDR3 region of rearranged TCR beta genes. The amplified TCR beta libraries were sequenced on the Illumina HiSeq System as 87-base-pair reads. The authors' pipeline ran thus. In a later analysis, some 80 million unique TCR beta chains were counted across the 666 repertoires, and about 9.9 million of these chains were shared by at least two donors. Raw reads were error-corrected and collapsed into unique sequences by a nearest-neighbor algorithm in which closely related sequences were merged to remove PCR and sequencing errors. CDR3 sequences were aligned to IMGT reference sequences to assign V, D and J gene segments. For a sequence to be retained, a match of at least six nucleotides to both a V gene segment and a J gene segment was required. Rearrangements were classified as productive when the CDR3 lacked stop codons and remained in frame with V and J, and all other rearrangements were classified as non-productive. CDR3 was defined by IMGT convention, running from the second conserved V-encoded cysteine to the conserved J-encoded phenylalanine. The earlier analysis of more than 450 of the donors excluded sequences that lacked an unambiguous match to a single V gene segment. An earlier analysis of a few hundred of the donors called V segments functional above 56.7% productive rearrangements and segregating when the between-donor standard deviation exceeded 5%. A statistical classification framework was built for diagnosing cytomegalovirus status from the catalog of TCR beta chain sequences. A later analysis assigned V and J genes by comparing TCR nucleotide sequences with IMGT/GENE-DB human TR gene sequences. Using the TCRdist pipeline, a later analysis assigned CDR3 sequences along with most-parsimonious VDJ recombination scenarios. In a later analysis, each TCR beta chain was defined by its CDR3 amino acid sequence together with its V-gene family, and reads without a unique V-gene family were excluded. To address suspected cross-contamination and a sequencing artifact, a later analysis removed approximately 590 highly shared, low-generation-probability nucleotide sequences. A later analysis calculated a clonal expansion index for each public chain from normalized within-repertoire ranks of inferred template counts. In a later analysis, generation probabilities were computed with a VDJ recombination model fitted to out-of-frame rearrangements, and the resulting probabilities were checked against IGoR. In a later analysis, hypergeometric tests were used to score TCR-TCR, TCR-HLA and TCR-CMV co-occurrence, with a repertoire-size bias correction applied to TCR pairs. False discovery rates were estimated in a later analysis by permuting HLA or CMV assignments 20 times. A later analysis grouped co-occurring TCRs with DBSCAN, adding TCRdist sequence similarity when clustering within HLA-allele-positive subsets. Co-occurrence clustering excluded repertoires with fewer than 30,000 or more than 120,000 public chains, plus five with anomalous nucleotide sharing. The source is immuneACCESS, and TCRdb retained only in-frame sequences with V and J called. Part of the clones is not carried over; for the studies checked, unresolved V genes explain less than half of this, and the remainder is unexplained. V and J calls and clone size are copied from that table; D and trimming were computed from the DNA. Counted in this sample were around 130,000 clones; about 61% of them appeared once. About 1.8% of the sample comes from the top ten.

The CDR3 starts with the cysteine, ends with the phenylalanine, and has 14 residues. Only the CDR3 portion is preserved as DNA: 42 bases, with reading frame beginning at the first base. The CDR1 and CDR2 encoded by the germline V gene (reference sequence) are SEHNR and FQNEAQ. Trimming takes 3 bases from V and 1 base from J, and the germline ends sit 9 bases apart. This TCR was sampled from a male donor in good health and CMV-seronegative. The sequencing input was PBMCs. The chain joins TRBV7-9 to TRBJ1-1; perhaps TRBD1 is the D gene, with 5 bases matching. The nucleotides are TGTGCCAGCAGCTTTAGTCAGGGGAACACTGAAGCTTTCTTT. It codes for CASSFSQGNTEAFF. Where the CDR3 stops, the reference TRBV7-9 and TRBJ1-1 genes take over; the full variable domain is DTGVSQNPRHKITKRGQNVTFRCDPISEHNRLYWYRQTLGQGPEFLTYFQNEAQLEKSRLLSDRFSAERPKGSFSTLEIQRTEQGDSAMYLCASSFSQGNTEAFFGQGTRLTVV.